This T cell receptor (beta chain) was sequenced in a study of tumor and adjacent non-tumor tissue in lung cancer. This sample's RNA came from whole unsorted tissue. Three rounds of nested PCR, following a modified ARM-PCR protocol, produced the TCRbeta library. Using its own MiXCR run on the multiplex PCR reads, TCRdb lists one record per CDR3 protein. The sample comprises fewer than 120,000 distinct CDR3 sequences, over 70% of which are singletons, and approximately 22% rests with the top ten. Findings of the study overall: Tumor repertoires had a smaller top 100 clone share than normal lung. Compared with tumor, normal lung showed significantly lower TCR diversity. Shorter survival was associated with higher TCR diversity in tumors.

Turning to this clonotype: Its antigen is undetermined. A read error may account for a junction end that differs from germline.

The sequenced sample consisted of lung tumor tissue. The origin of this receptor is a man aged 65 to 85 with non-small cell lung cancer.

CDR3 sequence: CASSLGQGLYEQYF. The CDR3, as DNA: TGTGCCAGCAGCCTGGGACAGGGTCTCTACGAGCAATACTTC. The gene calls are TRBV4-2 and TRBJ2-7, with 9 bases matching TRBD1. The CDR3 is 14 residues long. The germline V gene encodes CDR1 LGHNA and CDR2 YNFKEQ.